This T cell receptor beta chain originates from a study of tumor and adjacent non-tumor tissue in lung cancer. Overall study context: Patients comprised approximately eleven adenocarcinoma, a couple of squamous cell carcinoma and 1 small cell lung cancer. Aged roughly 30 to 85 years, patients included roughly 10 men and roughly 5 women with stage I to III disease. Study conclusions and caveats: Tumor tissue had significantly higher TCR diversity than normal lung. Tumor repertoires had a smaller top 100 clone share than normal lung.

The library came from three nested PCR rounds adapted from ARM-PCR protocols. TCRdb analysed the multiplex PCR reads with MiXCR anew, one entry per CDR3 protein. Altogether under 150,000 distinct CDR3 sequences are present, around 61% being singletons, with the ten largest covering about 20%. With regard to this clonotype: Antigen unknown. A much larger clone sits a single nucleotide away, making a read error possible.

This sample's RNA came from whole unsorted tissue. The CDR3 loop spans 15 amino acids. Germline loops: CDR1 DFQATT, CDR2 SNEGSKA (reference sequence). Trimming took 4 bases from V and 5 from J, leaving 20 bases between them. The clonotype was recovered from a man in his 60s with small cell lung cancer. Sequencing input: lung tumor tissue. V usage is TRBV20-1 and J usage is TRBJ2-5; D is perhaps TRBD1 or TRBD2 (6 bases each). The CDR3 DNA reads TGCAGTGCTACCCAACTAGGAAGGGGGGAGGAGACCCAGTACTTC. As protein: CSATQLGRGEETQYF.